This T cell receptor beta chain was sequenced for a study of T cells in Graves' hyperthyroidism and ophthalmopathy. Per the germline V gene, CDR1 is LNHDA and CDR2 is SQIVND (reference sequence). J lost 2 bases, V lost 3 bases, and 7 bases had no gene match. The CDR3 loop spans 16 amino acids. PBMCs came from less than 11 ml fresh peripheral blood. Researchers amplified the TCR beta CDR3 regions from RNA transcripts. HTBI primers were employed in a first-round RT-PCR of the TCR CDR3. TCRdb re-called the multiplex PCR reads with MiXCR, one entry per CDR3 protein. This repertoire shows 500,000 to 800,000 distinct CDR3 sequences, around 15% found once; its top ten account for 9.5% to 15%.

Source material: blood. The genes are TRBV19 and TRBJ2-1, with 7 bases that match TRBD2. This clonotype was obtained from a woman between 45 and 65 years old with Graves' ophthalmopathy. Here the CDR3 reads CASSMSGGSAYNEQFF. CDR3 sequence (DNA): TGTGCCAGTAGTATGTCCGGCGGGAGCGCCTACAATGAGCAGTTCTTC. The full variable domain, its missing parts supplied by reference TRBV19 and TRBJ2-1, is DGGITQSPKYLFRKEGQNVTLSCEQNLNHDAMYWYRQDPGQGLRLIYYSQIVNDFQKGDIAEGYSVSREKKESFPLTVTSAQKNPTAFYLCASSMSGGSAYNEQFFGPGTRLTVL.